The 11 T cell receptor beta chains below all came from one sample that was sequenced in a study of vaccination and CD4 T cells after COVID-19. No cognate antigen is known for these TCRs. The time point: late sampling 161 to 241 days after vaccination in a few convalescent patients. Treatment denoted: roughly 10-day PBMC culture with coronavirus spike peptide pools or control peptides (ViraFEST assay). CD4+ T cells that had been cultured provided DNA sequenced with the Oncomine TCR Beta short-read assay. TCRdb redid the calling of the PCR reads with MiXCR, one entry per CDR3 protein. In the table there are over 15,000 distinct CDR3 sequences, 44% of which are singletons. The material sequenced was CD4+ T cells from blood, cultured in vitro, taken about 7 months after SARS-CoV-2 vaccination. The source is a human donor who had recovered from COVID-19.

This clonotype has only a few counts. The chain links TRBV9 to TRBJ2-5; 8 bases line up with TRBD1. The CDR3 spans 16 residues. Germline trimming cut 3 bases from V and 7 bases from J; bases unmatched to any gene: 14. Germline CDR1 reads SGDLS; CDR2 reads YYNGEE. CDR3 DNA sequence: TGTGCCAGCAGCGCGGGGGTTAAGACAGGGGCGGGGACCCAGTACTTC. This gives the protein CASSAGVKTGAGTQYF.

This clonotype was found a few times. The chain joins TRBV19 to TRBJ1-6; tentatively, D is TRBD1 (6 bases). Germline lookup yields CDR1 LNHDA and CDR2 SQIVND (reference sequence). The CDR3 runs to 15 residues. V gave up 5 bases and J gave up 8 bases, with 16 bases separating them. This CDR3 is CASSHSEYRDSPLHF. The CDR3 DNA reads as TGTGCCAGTAGTCACTCAGAGTACAGGGATTCACCCCTCCACTTT.

This chain connects TRBV7-3 to TRBJ1-2, with D uncertain. There are 15 residues in the CDR3. V shed 5 bases and J shed 3 bases, with 16 bases lying between them. Germline CDR1 is SGHTA and CDR2 is FQGTGA. CDR3 sequence reads: CASSGWAQSDYGYTF. The CDR3, as DNA: TGTGCCAGCAGCGGATGGGCCCAGAGCGACTATGGCTACACCTTC.

The chain is built from TRBV7-6 and TRBJ2-5; D is undetermined. V lost 1 base, J lost 2 bases, and 2 bases lay in between. The germline V gene has CDR1 SGHVS and CDR2 FNYEAQ. This CDR3 spans 12 amino acids. The CDR3 sequence is CASSLEQETQYF. The CDR3 DNA is TGTGCCAGCAGCTTAGAACAAGAGACCCAGTACTTC.

The chain recombines TRBV29-1 with TRBJ2-3; 10 positions match TRBD2. Unmatched junction bases numbered 8, after V lost 7 bases and J lost 4 bases. This CDR3 is built from 14 residues. The V gene's germline CDR1 is SQVTM and CDR2 ANQGSEA. The CDR3 region has the DNA TGCAGCGGGACCCTTAGCGGGAGGCCAGATACGCAGTATTTT. Translation: CSGTLSGRPDTQYF.

This clonotype was counted between two and nine times. The germline gene is not matched at one end of the junction; a read error may be the cause. The rearrangement uses TRBV6-5 and TRBJ1-1; D is perhaps TRBD1 (5 bases). Germline V lookup: CDR1 MNHEY, CDR2 SVGAGI. This CDR3 comprises 14 residues. The CDR3 loop reads CASSYSRASGTLGF. The CDR3 nucleotides are TGTGCCAGCAGTTACAGTAGGGCTAGCGGGACGCTTGGCTTT.

Only a few counts were recorded for this clonotype. The genes are TRBV7-9 and TRBJ1-6; D unresolved. V dropped 2 bases and J dropped 7 bases, with 6 bases sitting between them. The CDR3 extends over 13 amino acids. Germline assignment: CDR1 SEHNR and CDR2 FQNEAQ (reference sequence). The CDR3 DNA follows: TGTGCCAGCAGCTTATTTGAGAATTCACCCCTCCACTTT. Residues: CASSLFENSPLHF. Full variable domain (remainder filled in from reference TRBV7-9 and TRBJ1-6): DTGVSQNPRHKITKRGQNVTFRCDPISEHNRLYWYRQTLGQGPEFLTYFQNEAQLEKSRLLSDRFSAERPKGSFSTLEIQRTEQGDSAMYLCASSLFENSPLHFGNGTRLTVT.

This clonotype was seen only a few times. The chain links TRBV27 to TRBJ1-5; D is unresolved. The germline gives CDR1 MNHEY, CDR2 SMNVEV (reference sequence). The CDR3 spans 11 residues. V lost 5 bases and J 5 bases, leaving 4 bases between the germline ends. DNA for the CDR3: TGTGCCAGCAGTACAGATCAGCCCCAGCATTTT. Translation: CASSTDQPQHF.

This rearrangement joins TRBV7-9 to TRBJ2-1, with TRBD2 matching over 9 bases. The CDR3 has 16 amino acids. V was clipped by 0 bases and J by 2 bases; unmatched bases: 2. The germline V gene encodes CDR1 SEHNR and CDR2 FQNEAQ (reference sequence). The CDR3: CASSLALAGTYNEQFF. The CDR3 nucleotides read TGTGCCAGCAGCTTAGCTCTAGCGGGGACCTACAATGAGCAGTTCTTC.

This clonotype was seen once. In DNA, the CDR3 is TGTGCCAGCAGCTCACCTCTATCGTCCAACAATGAGCAGTTCTTC. This gives the protein CASSSPLSSNNEQFF. The chain has TRBV11-3 and TRBJ2-1; no clear D. Germline-derived CDR1 and CDR2 are SGHNT and YENEEA. The CDR3 extends over 15 amino acids. V lost 4 bases, J lost 5 bases, and 15 bases lay in between.

This clonotype was detected only a few times. CDR3 residues: CASSLAGQNEQFF. CDR3 DNA: TGTGCCAGCAGCTTAGCGGGACAGAATGAGCAGTTCTTC. The chain has TRBV7-3 and TRBJ2-1, with TRBD1 as a possible D gene (7 bases). The CDR3 contains 13 residues. The V and J ends lost 2 bases and 7 bases respectively, with 9 bases between them. Germline CDR1 reads SGHTA; CDR2 reads FQGTGA.